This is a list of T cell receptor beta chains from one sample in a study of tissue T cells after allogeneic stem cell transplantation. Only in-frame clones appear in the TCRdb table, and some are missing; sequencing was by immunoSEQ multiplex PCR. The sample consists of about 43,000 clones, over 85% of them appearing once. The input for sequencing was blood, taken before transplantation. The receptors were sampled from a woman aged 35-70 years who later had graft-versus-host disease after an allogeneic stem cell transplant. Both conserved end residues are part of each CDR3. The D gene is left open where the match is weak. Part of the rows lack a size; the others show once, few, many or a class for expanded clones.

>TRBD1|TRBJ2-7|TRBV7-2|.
CASSPGTGGPYEQYF
TGTGCCAGCAGCCCCGGGACAGGGGGCCCCTACGAGCAGTACTTC
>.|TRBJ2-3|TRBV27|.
CASGSHGQGIGDTQYF
TGTGCCAGCGGTTCTCACGGGCAGGGGATAGGAGATACGCAGTATTTT
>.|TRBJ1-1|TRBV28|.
CAIKRGVEAFF
TGTGCCATTAAGCGAGGGGTTGAAGCTTTCTTT
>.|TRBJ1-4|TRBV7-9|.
CASSLVLSGDIEKLFF
TGTGCCAGCAGCTTAGTATTGTCAGGTGATATCGAAAAACTGTTTTTT
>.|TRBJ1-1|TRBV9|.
CASSVDFRVVSEAFF
TGTGCCAGCAGCGTAGATTTCAGGGTGGTATCTGAAGCTTTCTTT
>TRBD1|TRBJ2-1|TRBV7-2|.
CASSVRQGYSYNEQFF
TGTGCCAGCAGCGTAAGACAGGGCTACTCCTACAATGAGCAGTTCTTC
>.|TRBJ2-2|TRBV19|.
CASSIGEDNTGELFF
TGTGCCAGTAGTATAGGGGAGGATAACACCGGGGAGCTGTTTTTT
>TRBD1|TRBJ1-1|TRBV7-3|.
CASSLRAPGQGGNTEAFF
TGTGCCAGCAGCTTAAGAGCCCCCGGACAGGGGGGAAACACTGAAGCTTTCTTT
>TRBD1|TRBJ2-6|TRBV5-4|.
CASSWRTGVPSGANVLTF
TGTGCCAGCAGCTGGAGGACAGGGGTCCCATCTGGGGCCAACGTCCTGACTTTC
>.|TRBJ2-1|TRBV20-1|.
CSAAVGNEQFF
TGCAGTGCCGCGGTGGGCAATGAGCAGTTCTTC
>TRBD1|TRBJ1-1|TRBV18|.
CASSRQGDTEAFF
TGTGCCAGCTCACGACAGGGGGACACTGAAGCTTTCTTT
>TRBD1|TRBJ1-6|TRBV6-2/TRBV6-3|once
CASSRTGGHSPLHF
TGTGCCAGCAGCCGGACAGGGGGACACTCACCCCTCCACTTT
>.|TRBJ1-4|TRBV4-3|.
CASSQVDGVYEKLFF
TGCGCCAGCAGCCAAGTTGATGGGGTTTATGAAAAACTGTTTTTT
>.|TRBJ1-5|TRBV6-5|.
CASSTEARQPQHF
TGTGCCAGCAGCACCGAGGCGCGCCAGCCCCAGCATTTT
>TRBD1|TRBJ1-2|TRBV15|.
CATSPGDRGYGYTF
TGTGCCACCAGCCCTGGGGACAGGGGGTATGGCTACACCTTC
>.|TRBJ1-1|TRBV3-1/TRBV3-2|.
CASSQGTANTEAFF
TGTGCCAGCAGCCAAGGGACAGCGAACACTGAAGCTTTCTTT
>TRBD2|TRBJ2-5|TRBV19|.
CASSTIFGGSAETQYF
TGTGCCAGTAGCACAATCTTTGGCGGGAGTGCAGAGACCCAGTACTTC
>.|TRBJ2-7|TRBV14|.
CASSQLIMGSSYEQYF
TGTGCCAGCAGCCAATTAATAATGGGGAGCTCCTACGAGCAGTACTTC
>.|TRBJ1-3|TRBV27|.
CASRPAGNSGNTIYF
TGTGCCAGCAGACCTGCGGGGAACTCTGGAAACACCATATATTTT
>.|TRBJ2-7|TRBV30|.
CAWNRALTYEQYF
TGTGCCTGGAATAGAGCGCTCACCTACGAGCAGTACTTC
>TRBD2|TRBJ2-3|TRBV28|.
CASSFRLATQYF
TGTGCCAGCAGTTTCAGACTAGCTACGCAGTATTTT
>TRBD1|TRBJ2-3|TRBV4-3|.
CASSRNRGRTDTQYF
TGCGCCAGCAGCCGAAACAGGGGGAGGACAGATACGCAGTATTTT